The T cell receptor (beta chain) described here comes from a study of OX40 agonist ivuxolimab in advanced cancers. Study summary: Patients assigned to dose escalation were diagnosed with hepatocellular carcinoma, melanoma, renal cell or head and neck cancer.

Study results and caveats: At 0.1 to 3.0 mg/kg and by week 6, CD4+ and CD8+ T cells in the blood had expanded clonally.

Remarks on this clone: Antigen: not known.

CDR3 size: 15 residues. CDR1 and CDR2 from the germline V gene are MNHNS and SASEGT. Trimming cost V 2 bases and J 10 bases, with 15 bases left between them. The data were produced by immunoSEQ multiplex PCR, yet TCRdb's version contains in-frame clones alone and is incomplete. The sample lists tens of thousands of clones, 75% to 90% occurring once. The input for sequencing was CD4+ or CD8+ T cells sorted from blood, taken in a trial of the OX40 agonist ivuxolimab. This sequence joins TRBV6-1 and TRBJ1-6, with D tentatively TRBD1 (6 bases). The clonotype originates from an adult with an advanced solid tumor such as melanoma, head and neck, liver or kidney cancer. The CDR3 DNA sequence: TGTGCCAGCAGTGAAAGCGACCGGGGGCCATCACCCCTCCACTTT. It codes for CASSESDRGPSPLHF.